These 27 T cell receptor beta chains originate from one sample sequenced in a study of blood T cell repertoires in COVID-19. Generated by immunoSEQ multiplex PCR, the TCRdb table keeps only in-frame clones and is missing some. The sample carries 290,000 or so clones, 75% to 90% recorded once. Input material: peripheral blood. All receptors come from a man between 18 and 29 years old with active or convalescent COVID-19.

This clone was seen only a few times. This chain links TRBV10-1 with TRBJ1-4, with TRBD1 matching 7 bases. Per the germline V gene, CDR1 is WNHNN and CDR2 is SYGVQD (reference sequence). The CDR3 has 12 residues. J was trimmed by 12 bases and V by 4 bases; bases with no gene match: 5. CDR3 in amino acids: CASSARQGELFF. The DNA for the CDR3 is TGCGCCAGCAGTGCAAGACAGGGAGAACTGTTTTTT.

The rearrangement joins TRBV27 to TRBJ1-1; D ambiguous. The CDR3 is 15 residues long. The germline V and J ends were trimmed by 5 bases and 1 base, with 14 bases remaining between them. Germline loops: CDR1 MNHEY, CDR2 SMNVEV (reference sequence). DNA of the CDR3: TGTGCCAGCAGTCCCTGGGCGGAGGGGAACACTGAAGCTTTCTTT. It codes for CASSPWAEGNTEAFF.

This rearrangement joins TRBV6-5 to TRBJ2-5; maybe TRBD2 (7 bases). CDR1 is MNHEY and CDR2 is SVGAGI in the germline V gene. The germline V and J ends were trimmed by 8 bases and 4 bases, with 20 bases remaining between them. The CDR3 is 15 residues long. CDR3 in DNA: TGTGCCAGCTGGACGGGGGGCATGAGTATAGAGACCCAGTACTTC. Translating gives CASWTGGMSIETQYF.

This chain links TRBV24-1 with TRBJ2-3; 7 positions agree with TRBD1. CDR3 size: 15 residues. V dropped 5 bases and J dropped 2; count of bases not matched to a gene: 6. Per the germline V gene, CDR1 is KGHDR and CDR2 is SFDVKD. CDR3 residues: CATSGPGQNTDTQYF. Written as DNA, the CDR3 is TGTGCCACCAGTGGTCCGGGACAGAACACAGATACGCAGTATTTT.

This clone was seen more than once but under ten times. The chain recombines TRBV7-8 with TRBJ1-5; D is ambiguous. The CDR3 is made up of 14 amino acids. V lost 1 base and J 3 bases, leaving 7 bases between the germline ends. Looked up from germline, CDR1 is SGHVS and CDR2 is FQNEAQ. As DNA, the CDR3 is TGTGCCAGCAGCTTAGAACACACCAATCAGCCCCAGCATTTT. It translates to CASSLEHTNQPQHF.

Here the CDR3 DNA reads TGTGCCAGCAGCTTGGCCGGGACAGGGGGTCCTGAAGCTTTCTTT. Translating gives CASSLAGTGGPEAFF. The rearrangement links TRBV7-8 to TRBJ1-1; TRBD1 matches 11 bases. The CDR3 is made up of 15 amino acids. J lost 6 bases, V lost 3 bases, and 6 bases had no gene match. Germline CDR1 reads SGHVS; CDR2 reads FQNEAQ.

The chain employs TRBV4-1 and TRBJ1-3, with a possible D match to TRBD1 (5 bases). The CDR3 has 15 amino acids. Between the trimmed V and J ends, which lost 4 bases and 4 bases, there was a span of 14 bases. CDR1 MGHRA and CDR2 YSYEKL come from the germline V gene. The CDR3 nucleotides read TGCGCCAGCAGCCGAGCTTCGACAGAAGGAAACACCATATATTTT. It specifies CASSRASTEGNTIYF.

The chain combines TRBV9 with TRBJ2-3; 8 bases fit TRBD2. The CDR3 consists of 16 residues. J was trimmed by 8 bases and V by 0 bases; bases with no gene match: 11. Germline CDR1 reads SGDLS; CDR2 reads YYNGEE. The CDR3 coding sequence is TGTGCCAGCAGCGTAGCGGGGACTAGGGGGGGCGTTACGCAGTATTTT. Translated, it gives CASSVAGTRGGVTQYF.

The chain joins TRBV29-1 to TRBJ2-1; 10 bases are shared with TRBD2. CDR1 is SQVTM, CDR2 ANQGSEA, per germline. This CDR3 contains 15 residues. Losses at the gene ends were 8 bases for V and 2 bases for J; bases not matched to a gene: 9. DNA of the CDR3: TGCAGCCTATCGGGACTAGCGCAAACCTACAATGAGCAGTTCTTC. This translates into CSLSGLAQTYNEQFF.

Concerning this clone: At one end the junction does not follow the germline gene, possibly because of a read error. This chain connects TRBV5-1 to TRBJ2-3; 9 nucleotides line up with TRBD2. CDR1 and CDR2 (germline): SGHRS, YFSETQ. The CDR3 is 15 amino acids. CDR3 sequence reads: CARSLAAGGIDTQYF. CDR3 in DNA: TGCGCCCGCAGCTTGGCGGCGGGGGGGATCGATACGCAGTATTTT.

Only one count was recorded for this clone. This rearrangement joins TRBV21-1 to TRBJ2-5; the DNA was not used to check the table's D call, TRBD1. TRBV21-1 is annotated as a pseudogene. The CDR3 runs 16 residues. CDR3 in DNA: TGTGCCAGCACCCGACAGGGGAGGAGGGACCAAGAGACCCAGTACTTC. This gives the protein CASTRQGRRDQETQYF.

The CDR3 nucleotides are TGTGCCAGCAGTATAGCTGGAAACACCATATATTTT. Translated: CASSIAGNTIYF. The genes are TRBV28 and TRBJ1-3; no clear D. Between the trimmed V and J ends, which lost 5 bases and 2 bases, there was a span of 4 bases. Germline CDR1 reads MDHEN; CDR2 reads SYDVKM. The CDR3 extends over 12 amino acids.

V gene TRBV28 combines with J gene TRBJ1-2; 8 bases are shared with TRBD1. V shed 6 bases, J shed 8 bases, and the junction held 11 bases outside the gene matches. The CDR3 is 14 residues long. Looked up from germline, CDR1 is MDHEN and CDR2 is SYDVKM. The CDR3 loop reads CASSPLAGGGGYTF. CDR3 bases: TGTGCCAGCAGCCCTCTTGCAGGGGGCGGGGGCTACACCTTC.

This clone was detected only once. V and J are TRBV5-5 and TRBJ2-5; possibly TRBD1 for D (6 bases). Trimming left V 4 bases short and J 5 bases short, with 21 bases between. From germline, CDR1 is SGHKS and CDR2 YYEKEE (reference sequence). CDR3 length: 16 residues. The CDR3 coding sequence is TGTGCCAGCAGCCCTTCCCCAAGACAGGCCGGGGAGACCCAGTACTTC. Its translation is CASSPSPRQAGETQYF.

This chain uses TRBV7-9 with TRBJ2-3; D is possibly TRBD2 (5 bases). The germline V gene has CDR1 SEHNR and CDR2 FQNEAQ (reference sequence). The CDR3 spans 18 residues. The V end lost 4 bases, the J end lost 6 bases, and 26 bases lay between the germline ends. CDR3 coding DNA: TGTGCCAGCAGCTCCCCCGGGGTTGGGGTTGATTTTGTTGATACGCAGTATTTT. Protein sequence: CASSSPGVGVDFVDTQYF.

The chain uses TRBV5-5 and TRBJ2-5; 7 bases line up with TRBD2. V shed 2 bases and J 5 bases; nucleotides not matched to a gene: 12. The CDR3 contains 16 residues. Looked up from germline, CDR1 is SGHKS and CDR2 is YYEKEE (reference sequence). The CDR3, as DNA: TGTGCCAGCAGCTTAGTTGGGCAGGGAGGGTTTGAGACCCAGTACTTC. Translating gives CASSLVGQGGFETQYF.

This chain joins TRBV7-9 and TRBJ1-2; 7 nucleotides line up with TRBD1. V shed 6 bases, J shed 3 bases, and the junction held 7 bases outside the gene matches. CDR1 is SEHNR, CDR2 FQNEAQ, per germline (reference sequence). This CDR3 is 14 amino acids long. Here the CDR3 reads CASRDSGQYYGYTF. CDR3 in DNA: TGTGCCAGCAGGGATTCGGGACAGTACTATGGCTACACCTTC.

V is TRBV7-2 and J is TRBJ2-5; D is undetermined. This CDR3 spans 14 amino acids. Germline assignment: CDR1 SGHTA and CDR2 FQGNSA. Trimming removed 5 bases from V and 5 bases from J, with 15 bases in between. Here the CDR3 DNA reads TGTGCCAGCAGCCCCAGACTCAATTCGGAGACCCAGTACTTC. This codes for CASSPRLNSETQYF.

The J gene is TRBJ2-3, the V gene TRBV10-2, with 11 bases fitting TRBD2. The CDR3 totals 15 residues. CDR1 is WSHSY and CDR2 is SAAADI in the germline V gene. The V and J ends lost 2 bases and 4 bases, in that order; junction bases with no gene match: 2. CDR3 nucleotides: TGCGCCAGCAGTGAGCCTAGCGGGGGGTCAGATACGCAGTATTTT. Its protein is CASSEPSGGSDTQYF.

In the case of this clone: The identical CDR3 is also encoded by other nucleotide sequences in the sample. The V call is TRBV9, the J call TRBJ2-7; TRBD1 agrees at 7 bases. This CDR3 contains 15 residues. Germline values: CDR1 SGDLS, CDR2 YYNGEE. After removal of 0 bases from V and 2 bases from J, the junction contained 5 bases not matched to a gene. The CDR3 loop is CASSVGAGGTYEQYF. Here the CDR3 DNA reads TGTGCCAGCAGCGTAGGGGCAGGGGGTACCTACGAGCAGTACTTC.

The J gene is TRBJ1-4, the V gene TRBV7-2; the match to TRBD1 covers 7 bases. Germline values: CDR1 SGHTA, CDR2 FQGNSA. The CDR3 spans 14 residues. With 1 base clipped from V and 10 bases from J, the junction kept 6 bases outside the gene matches. In DNA, the CDR3 is TGTGCCAGCAGCTTAGGGGACAGCAACGGAAAACTGTTTTTT. Translating it yields CASSLGDSNGKLFF.

This chain joins TRBV5-1 and TRBJ2-1; D may be TRBD2 (6 bases). CDR1 is SGHRS, CDR2 YFSETQ, per germline. The CDR3 runs to 14 residues. V was cut by 3 bases and J by 2 bases, with 9 bases left in between. This CDR3 is CASSYGTAYNEQFF. CDR3 bases: TGCGCCAGCAGCTACGGGACTGCCTACAATGAGCAGTTCTTC.

The chain combines TRBV6-4 with TRBJ1-5; 7 bases match TRBD1. The CDR3 consists of 15 residues. Germline-derived CDR1 and CDR2 are MRHNA and SNTAGT. The V gene end was trimmed by 7 bases and the J gene end by 3 bases; junction bases not matched to a gene: 9. The CDR3 loop is CASNPGTENNQPQHF. CDR3 DNA sequence: TGTGCCAGCAACCCCGGGACAGAGAACAATCAGCCCCAGCATTTT.

J is TRBJ2-3 and V is TRBV3-1 (or the pseudogene TRBV3-2); D is possibly TRBD2 (5 bases). The V end was cut by 0 bases, the J end by 6 bases, with 16 bases between. Germline V lookup: CDR1 LGHDT, CDR2 YNNKEL (reference sequence). The CDR3 length is 16 residues. For the CDR3, the DNA is TGTGCCAGCAGCCAAGACGCCGAGACTACGTTCGATACGCAGTATTTT. It yields the protein CASSQDAETTFDTQYF.

This clone came up a few times. This chain joins TRBV28 and TRBJ2-6; D uncertain. Germline assignment: CDR1 MDHEN and CDR2 SYDVKM. The CDR3 length is 17 residues. The germline V and J ends were trimmed by 3 bases and 2 bases, with 14 bases remaining between them. CDR3 protein: CASSFAPNYPGANVLTF. Here the CDR3 DNA reads TGTGCCAGCAGTTTCGCCCCTAACTACCCTGGGGCCAACGTCCTGACTTTC.

The V and J genes are TRBV4-1 and TRBJ2-2; 10 bases line up with TRBD2. The germline gives CDR1 MGHRA, CDR2 YSYEKL. CDR3 length equals 16 residues. V gave up 4 bases and J gave up 1 base; unmatched junction bases: 3. The CDR3 DNA follows: TGCGCCAGCAGCCCACTAGCGGGGAGGAACACCGGGGAGCTGTTTTTT. Translation gives CASSPLAGRNTGELFF.

This chain links TRBV19 with TRBJ1-5, with 9 bases matching TRBD1. Germline V gene lookup returns CDR1 LNHDA and CDR2 SQIVND (reference sequence). The V and J ends lost 4 bases and 6 bases, in that order; junction bases with no gene match: 13. The CDR3 is 17 amino acids. CDR3 sequence (DNA): TGTGCCAGTAGTACCTCTGGGACAGGGTCCTATCTTCAGCCCCAGCATTTT. Translated, it gives CASSTSGTGSYLQPQHF.